The 21 T cell receptor beta chains presented below share a single source sample, sequenced in a study of post-analysis software for immune sequencing data. Findings and caveats of the study: Relative to controls, patients had about 5 TRBV segments at higher frequency, with TRBV5-6, TRBV5-1 and TRBV20-1 among these.

What these receptors recognize is not known. The TCR beta cDNA libraries contained unique molecular identifiers. MiXCR was run by TCRdb on the PCR reads, yielding one entry per CDR3 protein. The sample has roughly 670,000 distinct CDR3 sequences, around 60% seen once; the top ten hold about 11%. Sequences were obtained from blood. The receptors derive from a girl aged 2 to 10 with multiple sclerosis.

This sequence joins TRBV2 and TRBJ2-3, with D perhaps TRBD2 (6 bases). Per the germline V gene, CDR1 is SNHLY and CDR2 is FYNNEI. Trimming cost V 4 bases and J 4 bases, with 12 bases left between them. The CDR3 loop spans 14 amino acids. CDR3 in amino acids: CASSGASAADTQYF. The CDR3, as DNA: TGTGCCAGCAGTGGGGCTAGCGCGGCAGATACGCAGTATTTT.

V is TRBV5-4 and J is TRBJ1-2; 10 bases align to TRBD1. J was trimmed by 3 bases and V by 2 bases; bases with no gene match: 7. The CDR3 has 16 residues. Germline-derived CDR1 and CDR2 are SGHNT and YYREEE (reference sequence). The CDR3 region is CASSFGTGEGYYGYTF. DNA of the CDR3: TGTGCCAGCAGCTTCGGGACAGGGGAAGGTTACTATGGCTACACCTTC.

The chain uses TRBV20-1 and TRBJ1-5, with 8 bases matching TRBD1. This CDR3 has 15 amino acids. CDR1 and CDR2 from the germline V gene are DFQATT and SNEGSKA (reference sequence). V lost 1 base and J lost 7; bases outside the gene matches: 9. CDR3 in amino acids: CSARGGQGLRQPQHF. The CDR3 DNA follows: TGCAGTGCTAGAGGAGGACAGGGTTTAAGGCAGCCCCAGCATTTT.

This clonotype has a handful of counts. The genes are TRBV12-3 or TRBV12-4 and TRBJ2-5; maybe TRBD1 (6 bases). CDR3 size: 15 residues. V lost 5 bases and J lost 2, with 15 bases in between. The CDR3 loop reads CASSPRDRKQETQYF. As DNA, the CDR3 is TGTGCCAGCAGTCCCAGAGACAGGAAACAAGAGACCCAGTACTTC.

This chain connects TRBV20-1 to TRBJ2-7, with 9 positions matching TRBD2. Germline trimming cut 1 base from V and 0 bases from J; bases unmatched to any gene: 1. CDR1 is DFQATT, CDR2 SNEGSKA, per germline (reference sequence). The CDR3 contains 14 residues. The chain's CDR3 is CSARGLAASYEQYF. In nucleotides, the CDR3 is TGCAGTGCTAGAGGACTAGCGGCCTCCTACGAGCAGTACTTC.

The V call is TRBV7-3, the J call TRBJ2-3, with a tentative D call TRBD2 (6 bases). The CDR3 has 14 amino acids. V was cut by 1 base and J by 8 bases, with 13 bases left in between. Germline assignment: CDR1 SGHTA and CDR2 FQGTGA. CDR3: CASSLMSVGGTQYF. In nucleotides, the CDR3 is TGTGCCAGCAGCTTAATGTCAGTGGGGGGTACGCAGTATTTT.

The rearrangement joins TRBV6-5 to TRBJ1-2, with TRBD1 matching over 10 bases. The V segment lost 6 bases and the J segment 9 bases; nucleotides outside the gene matches: 13. This CDR3 region has 15 residues. Germline V gives CDR1 MNHEY, CDR2 SVGAGI. The CDR3 sequence: CASRPGQGNNHSYTF. CDR3 DNA: TGTGCCAGCAGACCGGGACAGGGGAATAACCATAGCTACACCTTC.

On this clonotype: The junction and the germline gene differ at one end; a read error may be behind it. The rearrangement joins TRBV9 to TRBJ2-6, with 8 bases identical to TRBD2. The germline CDR1 and CDR2 sequences are SGDLS and YYNGEE. The CDR3 totals 16 residues. The CDR3 bases are TGTGCCGGCAGCTCCGCGGGGGGAACTGGGGCCAACGTCCTGACTTTC. It specifies CAGSSAGGTGANVLTF.

The CDR3 is CASSFAEKTQYF. The CDR3, as DNA: TGTGCCAGCAGCTTTGCGGAGAAGACCCAGTACTTC. This chain links TRBV7-2 with TRBJ2-5; no clear D gene. Trimming stripped 3 bases from V and 6 bases from J, with 8 bases between. The germline V gene has CDR1 SGHTA and CDR2 FQGNSA. This CDR3 has 12 amino acids.

V usage is TRBV29-1 and J usage is TRBJ1-1, with a weak D call TRBD1 (6 bases). The CDR3 is made up of 13 amino acids. The V end was cut by 3 bases, the J end by 5 bases, with 13 bases between. CDR1 is SQVTM and CDR2 is ANQGSEA in the germline V gene. Here the CDR3 reads CSVEGGAWTEAFF. In DNA, the CDR3 is TGCAGCGTTGAGGGGGGCGCATGGACTGAAGCTTTCTTT.

The sample holds one count of this clonotype. The chain recombines TRBV20-1 with TRBJ2-3, with 11 bases lining up with TRBD2. V was clipped by 5 bases and J by 5 bases; unmatched bases: 6. The CDR3 runs to 14 residues. CDR1 DFQATT and CDR2 SNEGSKA come from the germline V gene (reference sequence). DNA for the CDR3: TGCAGTGCTTCCCGTAGCGGGGGGGTAGATACGCAGTATTTT. This encodes CSASRSGGVDTQYF.

This clonotype was counted a few times. This chain connects TRBV20-1 to TRBJ1-1; D is uncertain. The CDR3 has 15 amino acids. Germline loops: CDR1 DFQATT, CDR2 SNEGSKA (reference sequence). The V end lost 0 bases, the J end lost 3 bases, and 14 bases lay between the germline ends. The DNA of the CDR3 is TGCAGTGCTAGAGATTTAGAGGGCGGCGACACTGAAGCTTTCTTT. Translation: CSARDLEGGDTEAFF.

This clonotype was detected only once. The V gene is TRBV10-3, the J gene TRBJ2-7; the match to TRBD2 covers 8 bases. CDR3 length equals 13 residues. Germline CDR1 and CDR2: ENHRY and SYGVKD. J was trimmed by 4 bases and V by 8 bases; bases with no gene match: 7. For the CDR3, the DNA is TGTGCCATCTCTGCTAGCGGGTCTTACGAGCAGTACTTC. Translating it yields CAISASGSYEQYF.

Only a few counts were recorded for this clonotype. The chain joins TRBV12-3 or TRBV12-4 to TRBJ2-3, with TRBD2 matching over 10 bases. Germline trimming cut 8 bases from V and 4 bases from J; bases unmatched to any gene: 6. The CDR3 covers 14 residues. The CDR3, as DNA: TGTGCCAGCGTAGCGGGAGGAGGCGCAGATACGCAGTATTTT. Residues: CASVAGGGADTQYF.

Remarks on this clonotype: The junction shows a germline mismatch at one end, possibly a read error. This chain's CDR3 is CASSFGGYSYNVQFF. CDR3 nucleotide sequence: TGCGCCAGCAGCTTCGGCGGATACTCTTACAATGTGCAGTTCTTC. This chain joins TRBV5-1 and TRBJ2-1; D call uncertain. The germline V gene encodes CDR1 SGHRS and CDR2 YFSETQ. The CDR3 covers 15 residues. Using reference TRBV5-1 and TRBJ2-1 for the parts outside the CDR3, the full variable domain is KAGVTQTPRYLIKTRGQQVTLSCSPISGHRSVSWYQQTPGQGLQFLFEYFSETQRNKGNFPGRFSGRQFSNSRSEMNVSTLELGDSALYLCASSFGGYSYNVQFFGPGTRLTVL.

This sequence joins TRBV29-1 and TRBJ2-1; 7 nucleotides line up with TRBD2. Looked up from germline, CDR1 is SQVTM and CDR2 is ANQGSEA. J was trimmed by 0 bases and V by 1 base; bases with no gene match: 6. The CDR3 runs to 16 residues. The CDR3 reads CSVEVNSGSSYNEQFF. The CDR3 DNA reads TGCAGCGTTGAAGTTAATAGCGGGTCCTCCTACAATGAGCAGTTCTTC.

This rearrangement joins TRBV7-2 to TRBJ1-5; 7 bases match TRBD1. CDR3 size: 15 residues. J lost 3 bases, V lost 5 bases, and 7 bases had no gene match. The V gene's germline CDR1 is SGHTA and CDR2 FQGNSA. The chain's CDR3 is CASSPMTGPNQPQHF. DNA of the CDR3: TGTGCCAGCAGCCCAATGACAGGGCCCAATCAGCCCCAGCATTTT.

V gene TRBV10-3 combines with J gene TRBJ2-1; tentative D call: TRBD2 (5 bases). Germline CDR1 is ENHRY and CDR2 is SYGVKD. The V and J ends lost 6 bases and 7 bases respectively, with 10 bases between them. This CDR3 has 12 residues. CDR3 bases: TGTGCCATCAGGCGACCGGGGAATGAGCAGTTCTTC. The encoded protein is CAIRRPGNEQFF.

V and J are TRBV20-1 and TRBJ2-3; unclear D gene. The length of the CDR3 is 12 residues. Germline V lookup: CDR1 DFQATT, CDR2 SNEGSKA (reference sequence). V gave up 2 bases and J gave up 6 bases, with 9 bases separating them. In DNA form, the CDR3 reads TGCAGTGCTAGACTATCCGGGGATACGCAGTATTTT. Encoded protein: CSARLSGDTQYF.

The V and J genes are TRBV12-3 or TRBV12-4 and TRBJ2-1; D call uncertain. The CDR3 runs to 17 residues. The V end lost 7 bases, the J end lost 0 bases, and 19 bases lay between the germline ends. This chain's CDR3 is CASNPEWLASSYNEQFF. The CDR3 DNA is TGTGCCAGCAATCCTGAGTGGCTGGCGAGCTCCTACAATGAGCAGTTCTTC.

The chain recombines TRBV5-1 with TRBJ1-1, with D unresolved. This CDR3 is 12 amino acids long. Per the germline V gene, CDR1 is SGHRS and CDR2 is YFSETQ. With 0 bases removed from V and 10 bases from J, the gap between germline ends came to 10 bases. The CDR3 DNA reads as TGCGCCAGCAGCTTGGATGGAAAGGCAGCTTTCTTT. Its protein product is CASSLDGKAAFF.